The 4 T cell receptor beta chains reported below all come from one sample, sequenced in a study of T cell changes during pregnancy in multiple sclerosis. Method: immunoSEQ multiplex PCR; TCRdb's copy keeps in-frame clones and lacks some. Of fewer than 110,000 clones listed, 85% to 95% are singletons. This material consisted of peripheral blood, taken after pregnancy. These receptors all come from a female donor with multiple sclerosis, enrolled in a pregnancy study.

The rearrangement links TRBV5-1 to TRBJ2-7; D not certain. Trimming shortened V by 4 bases and J by 4 bases, and 12 bases separated the two germline ends. Germline V lookup: CDR1 SGHRS, CDR2 YFSETQ. This CDR3 comprises 13 residues. This CDR3 reads CASSEAPSYEQYF. The CDR3 DNA is TGCGCCAGCAGCGAAGCTCCTAGTTACGAGCAGTACTTC. Drawing the rest from reference TRBV5-1 and TRBJ2-7, the complete variable domain is KAGVTQTPRYLIKTRGQQVTLSCSPISGHRSVSWYQQTPGQGLQFLFEYFSETQRNKGNFPGRFSGRQFSNSRSEMNVSTLELGDSALYLCASSEAPSYEQYFGPGTRLTVT.

The chain employs TRBV19 and TRBJ2-7; 10 bases agree with TRBD1. The CDR3 has 18 amino acids. Trimming at V came to 3 bases and at J to 4 bases, leaving 15 bases not matched to a gene. Germline assignment: CDR1 LNHDA and CDR2 SQIVND (reference sequence). The CDR3 coding sequence is TGTGCCAGTAGTATGGTTTACCCCGGGACAGGGGCTGGGTACGAGCAGTACTTC. Translation: CASSMVYPGTGAGYEQYF.

The V gene is TRBV4-2, the J gene TRBJ2-5, with 10 positions matching TRBD2. This CDR3 is 15 amino acids long. In germline, CDR1 is LGHNA, CDR2 YNFKEQ. The V segment lost 0 bases and the J segment 4 bases; nucleotides outside the gene matches: 2. The CDR3, as DNA: TGTGCCAGCAGCCAAGAACTAGCGGGGCTAGAGACCCAGTACTTC. Residues: CASSQELAGLETQYF.

V usage is TRBV7-2 and J usage is TRBJ2-5; the match to TRBD1 covers 9 bases. The CDR3 extends over 14 amino acids. The ends lost 5 bases at V and 5 bases at J; junction bases unmatched: 6. Germline V gene lookup returns CDR1 SGHTA and CDR2 FQGNSA. The CDR3 DNA reads as TGTGCCAGCAGCACAGGGACAGGGTGGGAGACCCAGTACTTC. It translates to CASSTGTGWETQYF. The complete variable domain, with remaining parts taken from reference TRBV7-2 and TRBJ2-5, reads GAGVSQSPSNKVTEKGKDVELRCDPISGHTALYWYRQSLGQGLEFLIYFQGNSAPDKSGLPSDRFSAERTGGSVSTLTIQRTQQEDSAVYLCASSTGTGWETQYFGPGTRLLVL.